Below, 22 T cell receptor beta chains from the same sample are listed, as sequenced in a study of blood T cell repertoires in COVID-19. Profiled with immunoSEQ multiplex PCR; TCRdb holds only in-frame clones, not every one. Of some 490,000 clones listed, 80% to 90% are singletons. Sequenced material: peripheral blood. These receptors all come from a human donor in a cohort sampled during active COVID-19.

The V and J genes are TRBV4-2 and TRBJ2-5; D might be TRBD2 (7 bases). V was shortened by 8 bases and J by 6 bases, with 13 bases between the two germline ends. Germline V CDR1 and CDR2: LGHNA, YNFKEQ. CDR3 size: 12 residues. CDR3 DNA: TGTGCCAGCTCAGGGGAGGGGAAGACCCAGTACTTC. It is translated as CASSGEGKTQYF.

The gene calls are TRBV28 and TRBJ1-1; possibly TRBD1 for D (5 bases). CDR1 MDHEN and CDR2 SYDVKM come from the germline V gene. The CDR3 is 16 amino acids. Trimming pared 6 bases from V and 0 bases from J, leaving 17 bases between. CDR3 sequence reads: CASRTREGLMNTEAFF. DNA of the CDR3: TGTGCCAGCAGGACAAGGGAGGGACTCATGAACACTGAAGCTTTCTTT.

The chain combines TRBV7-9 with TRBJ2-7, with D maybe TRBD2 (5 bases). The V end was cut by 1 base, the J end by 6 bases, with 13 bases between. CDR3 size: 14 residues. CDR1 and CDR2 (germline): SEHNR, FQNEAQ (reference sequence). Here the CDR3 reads CASSLVRLNAEQYF. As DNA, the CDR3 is TGTGCCAGCAGCTTAGTCAGACTAAATGCCGAGCAGTACTTC. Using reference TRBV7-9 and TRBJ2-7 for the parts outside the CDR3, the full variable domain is DTGVSQNPRHKITKRGQNVTFRCDPISEHNRLYWYRQTLGQGPEFLTYFQNEAQLEKSRLLSDRFSAERPKGSFSTLEIQRTEQGDSAMYLCASSLVRLNAEQYFGPGTRLTVT.

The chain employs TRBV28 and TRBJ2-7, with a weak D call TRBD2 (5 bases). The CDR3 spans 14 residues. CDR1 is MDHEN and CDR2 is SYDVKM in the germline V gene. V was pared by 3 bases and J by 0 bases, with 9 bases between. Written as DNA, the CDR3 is TGTGCCAGCAGTTTGAGAGGGCCCTCCTACGAGCAGTACTTC. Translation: CASSLRGPSYEQYF. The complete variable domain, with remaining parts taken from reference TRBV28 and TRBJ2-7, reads DVKVTQSSRYLVKRTGEKVFLECVQDMDHENMFWYRQDPGLGLRLIYFSYDVKMKEKGDIPEGYSVSREKKERFSLILESASTNQTSMYLCASSLRGPSYEQYFGPGTRLTVT.

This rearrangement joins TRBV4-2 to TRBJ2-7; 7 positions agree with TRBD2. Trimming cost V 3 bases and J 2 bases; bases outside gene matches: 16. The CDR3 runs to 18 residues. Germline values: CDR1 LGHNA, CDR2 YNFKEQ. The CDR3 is CASSHTSSGGSIPYEQYF. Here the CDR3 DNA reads TGTGCCAGCAGCCATACAAGTTCAGGCGGGAGTATCCCCTACGAGCAGTACTTC.

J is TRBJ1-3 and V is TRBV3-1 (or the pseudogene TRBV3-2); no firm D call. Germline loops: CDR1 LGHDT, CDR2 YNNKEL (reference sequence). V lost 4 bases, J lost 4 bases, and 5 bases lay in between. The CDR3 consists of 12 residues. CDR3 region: CASSPMGNTIYF. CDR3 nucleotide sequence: TGTGCCAGCAGCCCAATGGGAAACACCATATATTTT.

The CDR3 loop reads CASSFLGQTTGELFF. CDR3 nucleotide sequence: TGTGCCAGCAGTTTCCTCGGACAGACCACCGGGGAGCTGTTTTTT. The chain recombines TRBV27 with TRBJ2-2; D is possibly TRBD1 (6 bases). Germline V CDR1 and CDR2: MNHEY, SMNVEV (reference sequence). This CDR3 is 15 amino acids long. The germline V and J ends were trimmed by 3 bases and 4 bases, with 12 bases remaining between them.

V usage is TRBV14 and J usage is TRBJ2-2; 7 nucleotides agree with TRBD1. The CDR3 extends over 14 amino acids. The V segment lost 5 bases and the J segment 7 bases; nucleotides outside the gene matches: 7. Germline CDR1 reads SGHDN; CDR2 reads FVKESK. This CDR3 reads CASSTRQGVGELFF. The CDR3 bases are TGTGCCAGCAGCACCAGACAGGGAGTCGGGGAGCTGTTTTTT.

CDR3 loop: CASSQDTGANYGYTF. CDR3 nucleotide sequence: TGTGCCAGCAGCCAAGATACGGGGGCTAACTATGGCTACACCTTC. The chain combines TRBV3-1 (or the pseudogene TRBV3-2) with TRBJ1-2; perhaps TRBD1 as D (5 bases). Germline V gene data show CDR1 as LGHDT and CDR2 as YNNKEL (reference sequence). V lost 0 bases, J lost 0 bases, and 8 bases lay in between. The CDR3 spans 15 residues.

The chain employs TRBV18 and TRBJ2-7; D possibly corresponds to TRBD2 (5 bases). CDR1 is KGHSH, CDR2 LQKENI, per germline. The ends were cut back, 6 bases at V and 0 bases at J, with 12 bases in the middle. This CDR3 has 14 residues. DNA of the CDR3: TGTGCCAGCTCGGAGGCCCGTAGCTCCTACGAGCAGTACTTC. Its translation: CASSEARSSYEQYF.

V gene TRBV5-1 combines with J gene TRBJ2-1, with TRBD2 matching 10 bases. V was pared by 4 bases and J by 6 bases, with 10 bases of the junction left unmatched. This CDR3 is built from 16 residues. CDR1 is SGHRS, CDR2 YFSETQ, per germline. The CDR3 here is CASSPGGSGRVNEQFF. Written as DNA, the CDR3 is TGCGCCAGCAGCCCGGGGGGGAGCGGGAGGGTCAATGAGCAGTTCTTC.

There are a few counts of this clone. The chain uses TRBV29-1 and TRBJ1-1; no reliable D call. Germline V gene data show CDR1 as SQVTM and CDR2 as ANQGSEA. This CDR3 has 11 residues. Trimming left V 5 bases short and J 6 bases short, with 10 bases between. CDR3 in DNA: TGCAGCGTTCGGAGCAGCGCTGAAGCTTTCTTT. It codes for CSVRSSAEAFF. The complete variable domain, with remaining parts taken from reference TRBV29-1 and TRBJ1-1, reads SAVISQKPSRDICQRGTSLTIQCQVDSQVTMMFWYRQQPGQSLTLIATANQGSEATYESGFVIDKFPISRPNLTFSTLTVSNMSPEDSSIYLCSVRSSAEAFFGQGTRLTVV.

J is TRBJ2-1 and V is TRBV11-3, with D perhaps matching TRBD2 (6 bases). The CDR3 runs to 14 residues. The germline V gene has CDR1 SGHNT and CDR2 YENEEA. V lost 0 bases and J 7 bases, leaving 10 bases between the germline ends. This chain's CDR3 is CASSLEGGRNEQFF. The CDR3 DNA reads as TGTGCCAGCAGCTTAGAGGGGGGTCGAAATGAGCAGTTCTTC.

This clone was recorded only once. The CDR3 spells CASSLGQGDPSNQPQHF. DNA for the CDR3: TGTGCCAGCAGCTTAGGACAGGGGGACCCTAGCAATCAGCCCCAGCATTTT. The rearrangement joins TRBV7-8 to TRBJ1-5; 9 nucleotides agree with TRBD1. The CDR3 sequence is 17 residues long. CDR1 is SGHVS and CDR2 is FQNEAQ in the germline V gene. After removal of 1 base from V and 0 bases from J, the junction contained 4 bases not matched to a gene.

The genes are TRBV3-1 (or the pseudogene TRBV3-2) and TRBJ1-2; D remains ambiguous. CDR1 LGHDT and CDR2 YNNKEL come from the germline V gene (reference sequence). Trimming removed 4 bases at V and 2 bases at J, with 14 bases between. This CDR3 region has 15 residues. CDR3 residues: CASSPVSGSNYGYTF. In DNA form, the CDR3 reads TGTGCCAGCAGCCCAGTATCGGGGTCCAACTATGGCTACACCTTC.

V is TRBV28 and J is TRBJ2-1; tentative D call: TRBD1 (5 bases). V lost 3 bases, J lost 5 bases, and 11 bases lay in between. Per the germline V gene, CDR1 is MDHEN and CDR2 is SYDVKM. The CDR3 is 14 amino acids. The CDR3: CASSLTIGDNEQFF. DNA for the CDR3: TGTGCCAGCAGTTTGACAATAGGGGACAATGAGCAGTTCTTC.

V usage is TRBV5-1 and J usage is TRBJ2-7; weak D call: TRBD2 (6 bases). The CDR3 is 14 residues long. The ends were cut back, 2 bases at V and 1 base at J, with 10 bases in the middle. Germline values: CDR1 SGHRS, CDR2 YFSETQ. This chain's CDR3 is CASSFPGTSYEQYF. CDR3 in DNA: TGCGCCAGCAGCTTCCCAGGGACTTCCTACGAGCAGTACTTC.

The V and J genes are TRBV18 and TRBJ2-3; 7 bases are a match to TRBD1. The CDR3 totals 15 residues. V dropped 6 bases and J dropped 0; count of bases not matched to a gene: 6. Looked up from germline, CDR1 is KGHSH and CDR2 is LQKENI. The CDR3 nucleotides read TGTGCCAGCTCCCTGGGACAGCCTAGCACAGATACGCAGTATTTT. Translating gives CASSLGQPSTDTQYF.

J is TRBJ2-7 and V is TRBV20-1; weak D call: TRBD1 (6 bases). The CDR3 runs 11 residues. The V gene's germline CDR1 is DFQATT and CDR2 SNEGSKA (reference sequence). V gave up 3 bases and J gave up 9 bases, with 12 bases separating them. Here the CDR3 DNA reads TGCAGTGCTAGTACAGGGACCGGGCAGTACTTC. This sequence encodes CSASTGTGQYF.

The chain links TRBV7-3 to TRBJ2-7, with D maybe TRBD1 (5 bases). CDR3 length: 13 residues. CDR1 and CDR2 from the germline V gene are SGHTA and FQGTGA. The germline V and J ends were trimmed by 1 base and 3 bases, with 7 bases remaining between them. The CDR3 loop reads CASSLKGVYEQYF. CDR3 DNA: TGTGCCAGCAGCTTAAAAGGGGTCTACGAGCAGTACTTC.

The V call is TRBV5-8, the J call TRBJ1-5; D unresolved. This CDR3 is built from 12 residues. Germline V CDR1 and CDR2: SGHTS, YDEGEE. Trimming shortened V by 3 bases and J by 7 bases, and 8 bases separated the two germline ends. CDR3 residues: CASSWGAQPQHF. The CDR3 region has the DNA TGTGCCAGCAGCTGGGGAGCGCAGCCCCAGCATTTT.

In DNA form, the CDR3 reads TGCGCCAGCAGCTTGGCCGAGGGACTAGCGGGGGAGCAGTTCTTC. Translation gives CASSLAEGLAGEQFF. This chain uses TRBV5-1 with TRBJ2-1, with 13 bases identical to TRBD2. Losses at the gene ends were 0 bases for V and 10 bases for J; bases not matched to a gene: 4. The germline V gene encodes CDR1 SGHRS and CDR2 YFSETQ. The CDR3 loop spans 15 amino acids.